This TCR beta chain originates from a study of CD8 T cells in Susac syndrome. Germline V gives CDR1 MDHEN, CDR2 SYDVKM. The CDR3 totals 16 residues. V gave up 6 bases and J gave up 1 base, with 13 bases separating them. The RNA, roughly 0.5 to 1 ug, was put through reverse transcription using random hexamers. MiXCR was run by TCRdb on the immunoSEQ multiplex PCR reads, yielding one entry per CDR3 protein. The sample consists of 150,000 to 200,000 distinct CDR3 sequences, more than 85% of them appearing once. The TCR originated in a human donor with Susac syndrome. The sequenced sample consisted of CD4+ T cells from PBMCs. The chain couples TRBV28 to TRBJ2-6; no clear D gene. The CDR3 nucleotides read TGTGCCAGCAGACGCCCAGTCGGGTCTGGGGCCAACGTCCTGACTTTC. Amino acids: CASRRPVGSGANVLTF.